These T cell receptor beta chains were read from a single sample in a study of CD8 T cells in Susac syndrome. TCRdb reprocessed the immunoSEQ multiplex PCR reads via MiXCR and lists one record per CDR3 protein. Here the sample spans 180,000 or so distinct CDR3 sequences, 90% to 95% being singletons. The sequencing input was CD4+ T cells from PBMCs. The source is a human donor in good health. CDR3s include the opening cysteine and the closing phenylalanine or tryptophan. D genes are given only for firm matches. The size entry is marked missing in some rows and otherwise reads once, few, many or a size class.

j_call clone_size d_call v_call cdr3_aa cdr3_nt
TRBJ2-3 NA NA TRBV3-1 CASSQEGPTQYF TGTGCCAGCAGCCAAGAGGGGCCTACGCAGTATTTT
TRBJ1-2 NA NA TRBV5-1 CASSLDGKPGYGYTF TGCGCCAGCAGCTTGGACGGCAAACCAGGCTATGGCTACACCTTC
TRBJ1-5 NA TRBD1 TRBV19 CASSMGQGNYQPQHF TGTGCCAGTAGTATGGGACAGGGGAACTATCAGCCCCAGCATTTT
TRBJ2-5 NA NA TRBV11-2 CASSFFTGRQETQYF TGTGCCAGCAGCTTCTTCACAGGGCGCCAAGAGACCCAGTACTTC
TRBJ2-3 NA TRBD2 TRBV7-9 CASSSTGTSVDTQYF TGTGCCAGCAGTTCAACCGGGACTAGCGTAGATACGCAGTATTTT
TRBJ2-1 NA TRBD1 TRBV4-3 CASSPDLDRGNEQFF TGCGCCAGCAGCCCCGATCTCGACAGGGGCAATGAGCAGTTCTTC
TRBJ2-1 NA TRBD2 TRBV5-1 CASSRTSGGAFHEQFF TGCGCCAGCAGCAGGACTAGCGGGGGGGCTTTCCATGAGCAGTTCTTC
TRBJ2-1 NA TRBD1 TRBV18 CASSPPGTGDEQFF TGTGCCAGCTCACCACCCGGGACAGGGGACGAGCAGTTCTTC
TRBJ2-3 NA NA TRBV7-2 CASSGARADTQYF TGTGCCAGCAGTGGGGCCCGGGCAGATACGCAGTATTTT
TRBJ2-7 NA NA TRBV4-2 CASSQGAGTYEQYF TGTGCCAGCAGCCAAGGGGCCGGTACCTACGAGCAGTACTTC
TRBJ2-5 NA NA TRBV2 CASRVLARETQYF TGTGCCAGCAGAGTACTAGCCCGGGAGACCCAGTACTTC
TRBJ2-5 NA NA TRBV20-1 CSARDAAGKTQYF TGCAGTGCTAGAGACGCCGCTGGGAAGACCCAGTACTTC
TRBJ2-1 NA NA TRBV9 CASSVESGGYNEQFF TGTGCCAGCAGCGTAGAAAGCGGAGGCTACAATGAGCAGTTCTTC
TRBJ2-3 NA NA TRBV4-2 CASSQDRRGRDTQYF TGTGCCAGCAGCCAAGATCGGCGGGGCAGAGATACGCAGTATTTT
TRBJ2-7 once NA TRBV9 CASSVDSLPYEQYF TGTGCCAGCAGCGTGGACAGCTTACCCTACGAGCAGTACTTC
TRBJ1-4 NA NA TRBV7-9 CASSLEGPPNEKLFF TGTGCCAGCAGCTTAGAGGGACCGCCTAATGAAAAACTGTTTTTT
TRBJ2-7 NA NA TRBV3-1 CASSQLVDEQYF TGTGCCAGCAGCCAATTAGTGGACGAGCAGTACTTC
TRBJ1-1 NA TRBD1 TRBV14 CASSLKTGAGSTEAFF TGTGCCAGCAGCCTTAAGACAGGGGCGGGTAGCACTGAAGCTTTCTTT
TRBJ1-4 NA TRBD1 TRBV30 CAWSSPPRGREKLFF TGTGCCTGGAGTTCCCCCCCCAGGGGGAGAGAAAAACTGTTTTTT
TRBJ2-7 NA TRBD1 TRBV28 CASSPFLRGRVSSYEQYF TGTGCCAGCAGCCCCTTTTTGAGGGGGCGCGTTTCATCCTACGAGCAGTACTTC
TRBJ2-2 NA NA TRBV19 CASRQDHANTGELFF TGTGCCAGTAGACAGGACCACGCGAACACCGGGGAGCTGTTTTTT
TRBJ2-1 NA NA TRBV7-9 CASSEWTAYNEQFF TGTGCCAGCAGCGAATGGACAGCCTACAATGAGCAGTTCTTC
TRBJ1-5 NA TRBD1 TRBV5-4 CASSLAGGDQPQHF TGTGCCAGCAGCTTGGCAGGGGGCGATCAGCCCCAGCATTTT
TRBJ2-5 NA TRBD1 TRBV28 CASTLGNRGETQYF TGTGCCAGCACCCTTGGGAACAGGGGCGAGACCCAGTACTTC
TRBJ2-2 NA NA TRBV19 CASRPGRFTGELFF TGTGCCAGTAGGCCAGGGAGATTCACCGGGGAGCTGTTTTTT
TRBJ2-3 NA NA TRBV29-1 CSARNPSTDTQYF TGCAGCGCTAGGAACCCTAGCACAGATACGCAGTATTTT
TRBJ2-7 NA NA TRBV20-1 CSASGGYEQYF TGCAGTGCTAGTGGGGGCTACGAGCAGTACTTC
TRBJ1-1 NA NA TRBV12-3/TRBV12-4 CASSLGAEAFF TGTGCCAGCAGTTTGGGGGCTGAAGCTTTCTTT
TRBJ2-1 NA TRBD1 TRBV9 CASSRGQGASNEQFF TGTGCCAGCAGCCGTGGGCAGGGGGCAAGCAATGAGCAGTTCTTC
TRBJ1-2 once NA TRBV5-1 CASSQRAESSYGYTF TGCGCCAGCAGCCAGAGGGCAGAAAGTTCCTATGGCTACACCTTC
TRBJ2-3 NA NA TRBV20-1 CSASPGGTDTQYF TGCAGTGCTAGCCCCGGGGGCACAGATACGCAGTATTTT
TRBJ1-3 NA NA TRBV20-1 CSASARSVSGNTIYF TGCAGTGCTAGTGCGCGGTCGGTCTCTGGAAACACCATATATTTT
TRBJ2-7 once NA TRBV29-1 CSVDFQGRDEQYF TGCAGCGTTGATTTCCAGGGCCGGGACGAGCAGTACTTC
TRBJ1-2 NA TRBD1 TRBV20-1 CSARRQGSGYGYTF TGCAGTGCTAGAAGACAGGGTTCAGGCTATGGCTACACCTTC
TRBJ1-1 NA NA TRBV9 CASSVGSPATEAFF TGTGCCAGCAGCGTAGGTTCCCCTGCCACTGAAGCTTTCTTT
TRBJ2-1 NA NA TRBV12-3/TRBV12-4 CASSSTMSSYNEQFF TGTGCCAGCAGCTCGACTATGAGCTCCTACAATGAGCAGTTCTTC
TRBJ2-2 NA TRBD2 TRBV4-3 CASRGTSAAGELFF TGCGCCAGCAGGGGGACTAGCGCTGCCGGGGAGCTGTTTTTT
TRBJ1-5 once NA TRBV5-1 CASSLEGGQPQHF TGCGCCAGCAGCTTGGAAGGGGGGCAGCCCCAGCATTTT